This TCR beta chain was documented in a study of type 1 and type 2 diabetes patients. For the study at large: Donors were type 1 diabetes, type 2 diabetes, or nondiabetic controls. The whole study generated about 19 million paired-end reads.

All diabetic donors were classified as either type 1 or type 2 diabetes. A remark on this clonotype: Its antigen is not known.

Genomic DNA was the PCR template. The TCR beta CDR3 region was amplified using 30 forward and 13 reverse primers. TCRdb re-called the multiplex PCR reads with MiXCR, one entry per CDR3 protein. The table records about 290,000 distinct CDR3 sequences, around 50% of them present only once. The CDR3 contains 14 residues. Germline CDR1 reads SQVTM; CDR2 reads ANQGSEA. J lost 5 bases, V lost 3 bases, and 9 bases had no gene match. Study-level results: Some HECs seen only in T1D might also appear in more T2D or control samples.

The source material was peripheral blood mononuclear cells (PBMCs). The receptor was isolated from a man younger than 35 with type 2 diabetes. V is TRBV29-1 and J is TRBJ2-7, with TRBD1 identical over 8 bases. The CDR3 protein is CSVETWTGFNEQYF. The CDR3 coding sequence is TGCAGCGTTGAGACATGGACAGGGTTCAACGAGCAGTACTTC.